These 23 T cell receptor beta chains share one sample of origin, sequenced in a study of OX40 agonist ivuxolimab in advanced cancers. The method was immunoSEQ multiplex PCR; TCRdb's version includes in-frame clones alone and lacks a portion of them. Here the sample spans roughly 59,000 clones, around 82% being singletons. The material was CD4+ or CD8+ T cells sorted from blood, obtained in a trial of the OX40 agonist ivuxolimab. These receptors were collected from an adult with an advanced solid tumor such as melanoma, head and neck, liver or kidney cancer.

The V call is TRBV7-2, the J call TRBJ2-1, with 8 bases aligning to TRBD1. Germline V gene data show CDR1 as SGHTA and CDR2 as FQGNSA. Trimming removed 5 bases from V and 2 bases from J; junction bases left unmatched: 2. This CDR3 has 14 residues. Here the CDR3 reads CASSGTGAYNEQFF. CDR3 bases: TGTGCCAGCAGCGGGACAGGAGCCTACAATGAGCAGTTCTTC.

This clone came up a few times. The rearrangement joins TRBV28 to TRBJ1-6; D perhaps matches TRBD1 (6 bases). Trimming cost V 5 bases and J 6 bases, with 11 bases left between them. The CDR3 spans 14 residues. Germline-derived CDR1 and CDR2 are MDHEN and SYDVKM. In nucleotides, the CDR3 is TGTGCCAGCAGTCCGACAGGACGTAATTCACCCCTCCACTTT. Residues: CASSPTGRNSPLHF.

The chain carries TRBV6-5 and TRBJ2-5, with TRBD1 matching 11 bases. CDR1 MNHEY and CDR2 SVGAGI come from the germline V gene. This CDR3 comprises 16 residues. Unmatched junction bases numbered 6, after V lost 2 bases and J lost 4 bases. CDR3 bases: TGTGCCAGCAGTTACAAACCGGGACAGGGGGGAGAGACCCAGTACTTC. Encoded protein: CASSYKPGQGGETQYF.

The chain carries TRBV7-3 and TRBJ2-1; perhaps TRBD2 as D (6 bases). This CDR3 is built from 14 residues. Germline values: CDR1 SGHTA, CDR2 FQGTGA. V was shortened by 5 bases and J by 7 bases, with 15 bases between the two germline ends. CDR3 in amino acids: CASSPAGGNNEQFF. As DNA, the CDR3 is TGTGCCAGCAGCCCGGCTGGGGGGAATAATGAGCAGTTCTTC.

The chain is built from TRBV19 and TRBJ1-1, with D unresolved. Germline values: CDR1 LNHDA, CDR2 SQIVND (reference sequence). Trimming took 2 bases from V and 0 from J, leaving 7 bases between them. This CDR3 contains 14 residues. In DNA, the CDR3 is TGTGCCAGTAGTATAATGGGATTGAACACTGAAGCTTTCTTT. Its protein is CASSIMGLNTEAFF.

The chain is built from TRBV11-3 and TRBJ1-6, with D possibly TRBD1 on 5 matching bases. Trimming stripped 5 bases from V and 5 bases from J, with 7 bases between. Per germline, CDR1 SGHNT and CDR2 YENEEA. This CDR3 has 13 residues. The CDR3 coding sequence is TGTGCCAGCAGCCTGGGGGATAATTCACCCCTCCACTTT. Its translation is CASSLGDNSPLHF.

The chain recombines TRBV5-1 with TRBJ1-5; a weak D match, TRBD1 (6 bases). The CDR3 runs to 15 residues. CDR1 is SGHRS and CDR2 is YFSETQ in the germline V gene. V shed 0 bases and J shed 2 bases, with 9 bases lying between them. The CDR3 sequence: CASSLGAGGNQPQHF. CDR3 coding DNA: TGCGCCAGCAGCTTGGGGGCAGGGGGCAATCAGCCCCAGCATTTT.

The chain carries TRBV5-1 and TRBJ2-3; TRBD2 matches at 10 bases. CDR3 length: 16 amino acids. Germline values: CDR1 SGHRS, CDR2 YFSETQ. V gave up 4 bases and J gave up 4 bases; unmatched junction bases: 9. CDR3: CASSIEAGGPPDTQYF. CDR3 coding DNA: TGCGCCAGCAGCATCGAAGCGGGAGGGCCTCCAGATACGCAGTATTTT.

The rearrangement links TRBV4-2 to TRBJ2-3; TRBD2 matches 9 bases. J lost 4 bases, V lost 1 base, and 9 bases had no gene match. Germline loops: CDR1 LGHNA, CDR2 YNFKEQ. The CDR3 totals 17 residues. CDR3 region: CASSQGFSGGRADTQYF. The CDR3 bases are TGTGCCAGCAGCCAAGGTTTTAGCGGGGGAAGAGCAGATACGCAGTATTTT.

V usage is TRBV7-2 and J usage is TRBJ2-7; D remains unclear. The CDR3 has 13 amino acids. CDR1 and CDR2 from the germline V gene are SGHTA and FQGNSA. Trimming pared 5 bases from V and 6 bases from J, leaving 14 bases between. CDR3 sequence (DNA): TGTGCCAGCAGCCCCCCTACGGTTCTCGAGCAGTACTTC. Its translation: CASSPPTVLEQYF.

This chain joins TRBV25-1 and TRBJ1-1, with D unclear. Germline V gene data show CDR1 as MGHDK and CDR2 as SYGVNS. V was pared by 5 bases and J by 1 base, with 8 bases between. CDR3 length: 13 residues. CDR3 DNA sequence: TGTGCCAGCAGTAAGACTTCGAACACTGAAGCTTTCTTT. This gives the protein CASSKTSNTEAFF. Full variable domain (rest looked up from reference TRBV25-1 and TRBJ1-1): EADIYQTPRYLVIGTGKKITLECSQTMGHDKMYWYQQDPGMELHLIHYSYGVNSTEKGDLSSESTVSRIRTEHFPLTLESARPSHTSQYLCASSKTSNTEAFFGQGTRLTVV.

The V and J genes are TRBV7-2 and TRBJ1-4, with 8 bases lining up with TRBD1. Germline CDR1 SGHTA, CDR2 FQGNSA. With 0 bases clipped from V and 2 bases from J, the junction kept 11 bases outside the gene matches. This CDR3 contains 19 residues. The DNA for the CDR3 is TGTGCCAGCAGCTTAGCTAGGGCAGGGGGCTTCTGGACTAATGAAAAACTGTTTTTT. It codes for CASSLARAGGFWTNEKLFF. The complete variable domain, with remaining parts taken from reference TRBV7-2 and TRBJ1-4, reads GAGVSQSPSNKVTEKGKDVELRCDPISGHTALYWYRQSLGQGLEFLIYFQGNSAPDKSGLPSDRFSAERTGGSVSTLTIQRTQQEDSAVYLCASSLARAGGFWTNEKLFFGSGTQLSVL.

The V call is TRBV28, the J call TRBJ1-2; D remains unclear. V lost 2 bases to trimming and J lost 4 bases, with 8 bases between them. CDR3 length: 13 amino acids. Germline assignment: CDR1 MDHEN and CDR2 SYDVKM. CDR3 sequence: CASSLGQFYGYTF. The CDR3 nucleotides read TGTGCCAGCAGTTTAGGGCAGTTCTATGGCTACACCTTC.

V usage is TRBV4-2 and J usage is TRBJ1-2, with 7 bases identical to TRBD1. Germline CDR1 and CDR2: LGHNA and YNFKEQ. V was pared by 0 bases and J by 0 bases, with 7 bases of the junction left unmatched. This CDR3 comprises 17 residues. This CDR3 is CASSQDVWQGANYGYTF. In nucleotides, the CDR3 is TGTGCCAGCAGCCAAGATGTGTGGCAGGGGGCTAACTATGGCTACACCTTC.

The chain employs TRBV18 and TRBJ1-2; D is ambiguous. The CDR3 is made up of 13 amino acids. Germline values: CDR1 KGHSH, CDR2 LQKENI. V was shortened by 2 bases and J by 2 bases, with 6 bases between the two germline ends. DNA for the CDR3: TGTGCCAGCTCACCAGAACAGAACTATGGCTACACCTTC. This sequence encodes CASSPEQNYGYTF.

The sample holds one count of this clone. The V and J genes are TRBV2 and TRBJ2-1, with 16 positions matching TRBD2. The V gene end was trimmed by 4 bases and the J gene end by 10 bases; junction bases not matched to a gene: 4. This CDR3 contains 15 residues. Germline values: CDR1 SNHLY, CDR2 FYNNEI. CDR3 region: CASSVGTSGGVEQFF. Here the CDR3 DNA reads TGTGCCAGCAGTGTTGGGACTAGCGGGGGGGTGGAGCAGTTCTTC. The whole variable domain, filled in from reference TRBV2 and TRBJ2-1, reads EPEVTQTPSHQVTQMGQEVILRCVPISNHLYFYWYRQILGQKVEFLVSFYNNEISEKSEIFDDQFSVERPDGSNFTLKIRSTKLEDSAMYFCASSVGTSGGVEQFFGPGTRLTVL.

The chain recombines TRBV7-2 with TRBJ1-6; D call uncertain. CDR3 size: 14 residues. Germline V gene sequence: CDR1 SGHTA, CDR2 FQGNSA. Trimming shortened V by 2 bases and J by 8 bases, and 10 bases separated the two germline ends. CDR3 nucleotide sequence: TGTGCCAGCAGCTTAAGGCCAATATATTCACCCCTCCACTTT. Its translation is CASSLRPIYSPLHF.

The chain links TRBV11-2 to TRBJ2-3; 8 bases line up with TRBD2. The germline V gene has CDR1 SGHAT and CDR2 FQNNGV. The length of the CDR3 is 15 residues. V shed 5 bases, J shed 4 bases, and the junction held 8 bases outside the gene matches. The CDR3 DNA is TGTGCCAGCAGCCCTTCAGCGGGAGTTTCAGATACGCAGTATTTT. As protein: CASSPSAGVSDTQYF.

CDR3 bases: TGTGCCAGCAGCTTGGGTCCCCGGGGTTCCTCCTACAATGAGCAGTTCTTC. It specifies CASSLGPRGSSYNEQFF. The chain is built from TRBV5-6 and TRBJ2-1, with D tentatively TRBD2 (5 bases). The germline gives CDR1 SGHDT, CDR2 YYEEEE. The CDR3 is 17 residues long. V lost 0 bases and J lost 0, with 13 bases in between. The full variable domain, with the rest looked up from reference TRBV5-6 and TRBJ2-1, is DAGVTQSPTHLIKTRGQQVTLRCSPKSGHDTVSWYQQALGQGPQFIFQYYEEEERQRGNFPDRFSGHQFPNYSSELNVNALLLGDSALYLCASSLGPRGSSYNEQFFGPGTRLTVL.

The V and J genes are TRBV28 and TRBJ2-2; 7 bases match TRBD1. J lost 1 base, V lost 7 bases, and 9 bases had no gene match. The CDR3 covers 16 residues. The germline gives CDR1 MDHEN, CDR2 SYDVKM. The CDR3 is CASIFAGTENTGELFF. In DNA form, the CDR3 reads TGTGCCAGCATCTTTGCCGGGACAGAGAACACCGGGGAGCTGTTTTTT.

The chain carries TRBV6-6 and TRBJ2-1; weak D call: TRBD1 (6 bases). From germline, CDR1 is MNHNY and CDR2 SVGAGI (reference sequence). The V and J ends lost 6 bases and 4 bases respectively, with 16 bases between them. The CDR3 is 15 residues long. Written as DNA, the CDR3 is TGTGCCAGCAGCCTCTCTGGGACATTTTACAATGAGCAGTTCTTC. This sequence encodes CASSLSGTFYNEQFF.

The V and J genes are TRBV5-1 and TRBJ2-4; 13 bases fit TRBD2. The CDR3 has 14 amino acids. From germline, CDR1 is SGHRS and CDR2 YFSETQ. With V trimmed by 3 bases and J by 16 bases, 10 bases remained unmatched. This chain's CDR3 is CASSSEYGTSGNYF. CDR3 nucleotides: TGCGCCAGCAGCTCCGAGTACGGGACTAGCGGGAATTACTTC.

This chain uses TRBV28 with TRBJ1-5; TRBD1 might be the D (5 bases). The CDR3 spans 13 residues. Germline assignment: CDR1 MDHEN and CDR2 SYDVKM. V was clipped by 7 bases and J by 4 bases, with 11 bases between them. The CDR3 protein is CASNPTANQPQHF. The CDR3 DNA is TGTGCCAGCAACCCGACAGCAAATCAGCCCCAGCATTTT.